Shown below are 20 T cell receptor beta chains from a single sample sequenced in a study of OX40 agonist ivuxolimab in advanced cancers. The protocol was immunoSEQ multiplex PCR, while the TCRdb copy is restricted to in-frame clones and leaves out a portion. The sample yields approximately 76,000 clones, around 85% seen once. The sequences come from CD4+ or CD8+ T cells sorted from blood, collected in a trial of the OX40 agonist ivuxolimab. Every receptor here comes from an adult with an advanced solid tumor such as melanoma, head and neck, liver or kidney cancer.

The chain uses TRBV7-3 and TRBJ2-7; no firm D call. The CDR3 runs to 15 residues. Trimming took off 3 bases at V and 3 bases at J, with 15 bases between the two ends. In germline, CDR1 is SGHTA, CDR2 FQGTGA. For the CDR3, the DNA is TGTGCCAGCAGCTTTGATGCTACATTGGGCTACGAGCAGTACTTC. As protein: CASSFDATLGYEQYF.

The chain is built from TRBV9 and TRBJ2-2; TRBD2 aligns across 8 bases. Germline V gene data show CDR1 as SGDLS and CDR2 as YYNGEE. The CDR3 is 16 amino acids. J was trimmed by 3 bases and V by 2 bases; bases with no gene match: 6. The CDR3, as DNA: TGTGCCAGCAGCGTCCGTAGCGGGGCGTACACCGGGGAGCTGTTTTTT. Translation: CASSVRSGAYTGELFF.

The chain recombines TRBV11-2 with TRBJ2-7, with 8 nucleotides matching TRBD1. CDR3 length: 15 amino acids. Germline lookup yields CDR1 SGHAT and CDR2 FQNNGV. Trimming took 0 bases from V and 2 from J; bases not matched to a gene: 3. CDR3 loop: CASSLDSGQAYEQYF. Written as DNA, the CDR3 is TGTGCCAGCAGCTTAGACTCGGGACAGGCCTACGAGCAGTACTTC.

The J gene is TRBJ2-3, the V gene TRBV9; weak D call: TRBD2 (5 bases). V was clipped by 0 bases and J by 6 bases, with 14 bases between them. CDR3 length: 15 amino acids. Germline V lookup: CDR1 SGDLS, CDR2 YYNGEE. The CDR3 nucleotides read TGTGCCAGCAGCGTAGGGGTCGGCCCGGGGGATACGCAGTATTTT. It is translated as CASSVGVGPGDTQYF.

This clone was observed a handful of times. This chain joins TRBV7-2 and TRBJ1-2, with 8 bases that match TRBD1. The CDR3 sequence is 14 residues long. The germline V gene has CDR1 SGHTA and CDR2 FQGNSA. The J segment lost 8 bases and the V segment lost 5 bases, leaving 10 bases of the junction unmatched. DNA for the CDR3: TGTGCCAGCAGCCCCGGCCAGGGGGCAAGCGGCTACACCTTC. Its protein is CASSPGQGASGYTF.

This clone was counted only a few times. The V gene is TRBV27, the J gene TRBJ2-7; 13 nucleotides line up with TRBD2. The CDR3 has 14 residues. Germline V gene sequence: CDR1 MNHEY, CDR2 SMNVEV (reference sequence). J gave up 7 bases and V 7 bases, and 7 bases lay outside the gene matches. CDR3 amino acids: CASNPTSGGREQYF. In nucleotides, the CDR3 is TGTGCCAGCAATCCGACTAGCGGGGGGAGGGAGCAGTACTTC.

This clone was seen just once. DNA of the CDR3: TGTGCCAGCAGTTACGCGGGGGATTGGGATGAAAAACTGTTTTTT. Its translation is CASSYAGDWDEKLFF. The V call is TRBV6-5, the J call TRBJ1-4; a weak D match, TRBD1 (5 bases). This CDR3 contains 15 residues. Germline V lookup: CDR1 MNHEY, CDR2 SVGAGI. Trimming shortened V by 2 bases and J by 6 bases, and 13 bases separated the two germline ends.

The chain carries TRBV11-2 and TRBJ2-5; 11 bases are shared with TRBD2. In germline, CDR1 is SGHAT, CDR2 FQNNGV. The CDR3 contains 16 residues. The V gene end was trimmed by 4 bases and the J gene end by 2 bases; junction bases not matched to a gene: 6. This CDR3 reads CASSSRLAGLQETQYF. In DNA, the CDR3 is TGTGCCAGCAGCTCTAGACTAGCGGGACTGCAAGAGACCCAGTACTTC. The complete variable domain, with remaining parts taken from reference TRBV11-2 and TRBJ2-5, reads EAGVAQSPRYKIIEKRQSVAFWCNPISGHATLYWYQQILGQGPKLLIQFQNNGVVDDSQLPKDRFSAERLKGVDSTLKIQPAKLEDSAVYLCASSSRLAGLQETQYFGPGTRLLVL.

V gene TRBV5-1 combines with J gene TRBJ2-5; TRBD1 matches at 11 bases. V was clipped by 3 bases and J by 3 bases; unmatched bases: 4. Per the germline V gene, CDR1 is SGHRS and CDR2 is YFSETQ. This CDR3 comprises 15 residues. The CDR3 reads CASSSPGQGEETQYF. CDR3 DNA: TGCGCCAGCAGCTCCCCGGGACAGGGGGAAGAGACCCAGTACTTC.

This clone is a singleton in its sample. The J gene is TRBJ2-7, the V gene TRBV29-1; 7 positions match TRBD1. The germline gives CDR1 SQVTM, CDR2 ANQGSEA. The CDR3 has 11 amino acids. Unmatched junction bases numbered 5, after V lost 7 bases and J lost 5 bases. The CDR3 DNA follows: TGCAGCGCACAGGGGCTCGACGAGCAGTACTTC. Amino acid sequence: CSAQGLDEQYF.

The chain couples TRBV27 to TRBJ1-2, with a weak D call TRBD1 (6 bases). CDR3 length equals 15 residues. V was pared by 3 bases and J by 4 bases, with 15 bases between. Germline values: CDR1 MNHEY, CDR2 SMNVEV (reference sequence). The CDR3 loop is CASSLQGTSIYGYTF. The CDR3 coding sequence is TGTGCCAGCAGTTTGCAGGGGACCTCTATCTATGGCTACACCTTC.

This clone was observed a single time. The CDR3 here is CASSVAPSPGTANYGYTF. The CDR3 DNA reads as TGTGCCAGCAGCGTAGCCCCTTCCCCCGGGACCGCTAACTATGGCTACACCTTC. J is TRBJ1-2 and V is TRBV9, with D maybe TRBD1 (5 bases). This CDR3 has 18 amino acids. The V gene's germline CDR1 is SGDLS and CDR2 YYNGEE. Trimming removed 0 bases at V and 0 bases at J, with 18 bases between.

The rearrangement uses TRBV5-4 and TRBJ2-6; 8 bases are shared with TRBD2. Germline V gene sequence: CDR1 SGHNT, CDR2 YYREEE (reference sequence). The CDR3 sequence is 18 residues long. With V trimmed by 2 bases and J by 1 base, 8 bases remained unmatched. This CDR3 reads CASSLKSGGTSGANVLTF. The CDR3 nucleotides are TGTGCCAGCAGCTTAAAATCGGGGGGGACATCTGGGGCCAACGTCCTGACTTTC.

The CDR3 region has the DNA TGTGCCAGCAGCCCCCCCTATTCCCGCTACGAGCAGTACTTC. Amino acids: CASSPPYSRYEQYF. The rearrangement uses TRBV7-2 and TRBJ2-7; no reliable D call. Trimming pared 5 bases from V and 3 bases from J, leaving 14 bases between. The CDR3 consists of 14 residues. In germline, CDR1 is SGHTA, CDR2 FQGNSA.

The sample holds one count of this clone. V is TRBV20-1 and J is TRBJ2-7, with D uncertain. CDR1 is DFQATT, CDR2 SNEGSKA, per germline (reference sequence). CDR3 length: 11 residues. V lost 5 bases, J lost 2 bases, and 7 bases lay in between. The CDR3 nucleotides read TGCAGTGCTGTAGACACCTACGAGCAGTACTTC. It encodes CSAVDTYEQYF.

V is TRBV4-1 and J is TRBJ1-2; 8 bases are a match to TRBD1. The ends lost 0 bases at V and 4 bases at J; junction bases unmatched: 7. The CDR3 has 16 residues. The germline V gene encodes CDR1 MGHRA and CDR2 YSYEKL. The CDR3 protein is CASSQERQGAIYGYTF. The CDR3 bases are TGCGCCAGCAGCCAAGAGAGGCAGGGGGCCATCTATGGCTACACCTTC.

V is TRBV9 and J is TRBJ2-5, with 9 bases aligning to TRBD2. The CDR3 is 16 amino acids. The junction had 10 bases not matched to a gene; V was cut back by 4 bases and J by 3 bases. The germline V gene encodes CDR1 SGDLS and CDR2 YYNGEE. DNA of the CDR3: TGTGCCAGCAGCCATTACGCTAGCGGGGCCGAAGAGACCCAGTACTTC. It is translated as CASSHYASGAEETQYF.

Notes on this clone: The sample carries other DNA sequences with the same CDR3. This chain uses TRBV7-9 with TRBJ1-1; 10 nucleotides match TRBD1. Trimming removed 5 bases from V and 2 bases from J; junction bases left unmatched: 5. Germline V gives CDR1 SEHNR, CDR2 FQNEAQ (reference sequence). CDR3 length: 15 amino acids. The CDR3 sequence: CASSPRTGGNTEAFF. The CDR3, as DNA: TGTGCCAGCAGCCCGCGGACAGGGGGTAACACTGAAGCTTTCTTT. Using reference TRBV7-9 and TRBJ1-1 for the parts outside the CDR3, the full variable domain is DTGVSQNPRHKITKRGQNVTFRCDPISEHNRLYWYRQTLGQGPEFLTYFQNEAQLEKSRLLSDRFSAERPKGSFSTLEIQRTEQGDSAMYLCASSPRTGGNTEAFFGQGTRLTVV.

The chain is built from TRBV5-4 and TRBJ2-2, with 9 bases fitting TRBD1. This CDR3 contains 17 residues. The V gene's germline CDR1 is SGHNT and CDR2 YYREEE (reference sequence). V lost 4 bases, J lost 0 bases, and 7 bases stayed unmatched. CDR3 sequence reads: CASSVLRQGANTGELFF. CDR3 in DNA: TGTGCCAGCAGCGTACTACGACAGGGGGCGAACACCGGGGAGCTGTTTTTT. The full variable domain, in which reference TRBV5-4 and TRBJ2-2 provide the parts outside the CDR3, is ETGVTQSPTHLIKTRGQQVTLRCSSQSGHNTVSWYQQALGQGPQFIFQYYREEENGRGNFPPRFSGLQFPNYSSELNVNALELDDSALYLCASSVLRQGANTGELFFGEGSRLTVL.

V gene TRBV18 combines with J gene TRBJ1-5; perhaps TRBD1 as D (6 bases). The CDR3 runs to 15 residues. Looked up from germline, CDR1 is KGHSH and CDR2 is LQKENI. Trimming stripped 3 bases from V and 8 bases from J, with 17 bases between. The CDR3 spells CASSPQGTSREPQHF. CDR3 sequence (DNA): TGTGCCAGCTCACCCCAGGGGACGAGCCGGGAGCCCCAGCATTTT.